These T cell receptor beta chains were read from a single sample in a study of TIL therapy for anti-PD-1-resistant metastatic lung cancer. Method: immunoSEQ multiplex PCR; TCRdb's copy keeps in-frame clones and lacks some. The sample carries 16,000 or so clones, less than 80% recorded once. Here the sequenced sample was blood, taken at baseline. The receptors stem from a person between 30 and 79 years old with non-small cell lung cancer. CDR3s leave out the opening cysteine and the closing phenylalanine or tryptophan.

v_call,cdr3_aa
TRBV27,ASSPWERSSYEQY
TRBV2,ASSIQGGEQY
TRBV4-3,ASSQGITGADGELF
TRBV4-3,ASSHYPRPGLAVKGRETQY
TRBV7-6,ASSTGNSPLH
TRBV9,ASKFGATDTQY
TRBV6-1,ASKDGRTQH
TRBV19,ASSHMGSAGEQY
TRBV7-2,ASSLMDRGGTEAF
TRBV7-9,ASSSPTGNSYEQY
TRBV6-1,ASKADRENSPLH
TRBV9,ASSVGAGPQGTQY
TRBV11-1,ASSLGAGRGPLNTGELF